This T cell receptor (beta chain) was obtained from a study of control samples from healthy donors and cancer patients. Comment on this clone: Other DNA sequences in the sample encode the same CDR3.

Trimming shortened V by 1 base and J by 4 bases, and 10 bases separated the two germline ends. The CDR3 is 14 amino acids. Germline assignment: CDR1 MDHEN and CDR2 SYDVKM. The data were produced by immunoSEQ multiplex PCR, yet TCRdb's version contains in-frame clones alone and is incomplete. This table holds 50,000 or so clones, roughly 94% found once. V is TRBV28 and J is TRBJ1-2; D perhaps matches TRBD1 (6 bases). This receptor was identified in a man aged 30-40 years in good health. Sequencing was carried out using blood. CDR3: CASSLYQGSYGYTF. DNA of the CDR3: TGTGCCAGCAGTTTATACCAGGGGTCCTATGGCTACACCTTC.